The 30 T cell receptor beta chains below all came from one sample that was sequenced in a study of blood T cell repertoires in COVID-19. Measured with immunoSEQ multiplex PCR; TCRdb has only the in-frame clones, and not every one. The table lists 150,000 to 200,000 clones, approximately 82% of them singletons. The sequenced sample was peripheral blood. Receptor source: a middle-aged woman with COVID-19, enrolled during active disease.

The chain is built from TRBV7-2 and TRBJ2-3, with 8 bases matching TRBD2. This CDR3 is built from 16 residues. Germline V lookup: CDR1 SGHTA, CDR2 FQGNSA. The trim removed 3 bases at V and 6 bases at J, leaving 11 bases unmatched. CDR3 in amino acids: CASSFLPSGSLDTQYF. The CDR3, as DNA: TGTGCCAGCAGCTTTCTGCCTAGCGGGTCGTTGGATACGCAGTATTTT.

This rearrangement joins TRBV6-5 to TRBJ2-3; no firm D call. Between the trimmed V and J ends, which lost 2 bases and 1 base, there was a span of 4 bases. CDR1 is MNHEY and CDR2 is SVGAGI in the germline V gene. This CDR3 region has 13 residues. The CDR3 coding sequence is TGTGCCAGCAGTTACATAGGCACAGATACGCAGTATTTT. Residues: CASSYIGTDTQYF.

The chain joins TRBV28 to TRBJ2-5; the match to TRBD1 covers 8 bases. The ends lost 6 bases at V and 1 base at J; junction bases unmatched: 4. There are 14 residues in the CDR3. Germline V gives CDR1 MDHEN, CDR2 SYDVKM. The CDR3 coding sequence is TGTGCCAGCAGCCCAGGGGGCGGCCAAGAGACCCAGTACTTC. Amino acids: CASSPGGGQETQYF.

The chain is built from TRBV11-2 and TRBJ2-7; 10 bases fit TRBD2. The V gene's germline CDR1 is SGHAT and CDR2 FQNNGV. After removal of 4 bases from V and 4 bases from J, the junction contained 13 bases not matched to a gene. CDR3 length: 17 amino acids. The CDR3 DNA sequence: TGTGCCAGCAGCTCCCGACGGTTTGTGACTAGCGGGTACGAGCAGTACTTC. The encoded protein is CASSSRRFVTSGYEQYF.

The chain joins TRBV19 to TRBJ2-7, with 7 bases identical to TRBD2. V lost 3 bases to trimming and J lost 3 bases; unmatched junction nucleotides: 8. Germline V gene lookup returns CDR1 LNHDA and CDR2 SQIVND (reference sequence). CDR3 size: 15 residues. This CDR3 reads CASSIMAGEGYEQYF. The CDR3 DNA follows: TGTGCCAGTAGTATTATGGCGGGAGAGGGCTACGAGCAGTACTTC.

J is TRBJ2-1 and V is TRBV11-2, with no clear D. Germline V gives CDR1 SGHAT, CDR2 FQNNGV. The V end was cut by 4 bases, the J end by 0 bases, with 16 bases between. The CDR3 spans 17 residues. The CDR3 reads CASSSTALRSSYNEQFF. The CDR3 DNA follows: TGTGCCAGCAGCTCCACTGCCCTGCGGAGCTCCTACAATGAGCAGTTCTTC.

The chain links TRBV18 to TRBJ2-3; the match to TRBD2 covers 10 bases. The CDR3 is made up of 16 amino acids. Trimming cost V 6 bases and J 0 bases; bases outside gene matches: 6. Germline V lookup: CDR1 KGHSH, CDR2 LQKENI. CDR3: CASSLGLAMSTDTQYF. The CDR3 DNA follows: TGTGCCAGCTCTCTGGGACTAGCGATGAGCACAGATACGCAGTATTTT.

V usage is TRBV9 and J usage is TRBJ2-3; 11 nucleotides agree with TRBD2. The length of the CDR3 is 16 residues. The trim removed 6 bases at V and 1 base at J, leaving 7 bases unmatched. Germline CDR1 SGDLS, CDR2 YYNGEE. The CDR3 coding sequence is TGTGCCAGCACCCCTGGACTAGCGGGCCGCACAGATACGCAGTATTTT. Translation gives CASTPGLAGRTDTQYF.

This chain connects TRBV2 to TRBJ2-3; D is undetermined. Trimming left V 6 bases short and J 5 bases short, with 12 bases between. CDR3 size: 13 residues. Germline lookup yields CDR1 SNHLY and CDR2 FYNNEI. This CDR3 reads CASRGSMGDTQYF. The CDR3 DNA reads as TGTGCCAGCAGGGGCTCGATGGGAGATACGCAGTATTTT.

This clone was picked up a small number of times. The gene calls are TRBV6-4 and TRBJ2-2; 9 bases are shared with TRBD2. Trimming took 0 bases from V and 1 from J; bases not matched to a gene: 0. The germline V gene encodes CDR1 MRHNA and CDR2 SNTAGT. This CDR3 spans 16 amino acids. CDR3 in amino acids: CASSDSTSGNTGELFF. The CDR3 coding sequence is TGTGCCAGCAGTGACTCGACTAGCGGGAACACCGGGGAGCTGTTTTTT.

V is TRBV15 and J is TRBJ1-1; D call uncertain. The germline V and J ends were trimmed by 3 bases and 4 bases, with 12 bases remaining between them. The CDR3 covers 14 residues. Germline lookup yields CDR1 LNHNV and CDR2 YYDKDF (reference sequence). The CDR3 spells CATSREERGTEAFF. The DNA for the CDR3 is TGTGCCACCAGCAGGGAGGAGCGGGGCACTGAAGCTTTCTTT.

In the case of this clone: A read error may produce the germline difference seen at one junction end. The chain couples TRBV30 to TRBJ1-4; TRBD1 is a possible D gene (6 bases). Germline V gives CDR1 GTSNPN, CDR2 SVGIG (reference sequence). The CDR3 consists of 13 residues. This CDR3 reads CALSQGLFDSASF. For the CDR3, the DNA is TGTGCCTTATCACAGGGTCTTTTTGATAGTGCGTCTTTT.

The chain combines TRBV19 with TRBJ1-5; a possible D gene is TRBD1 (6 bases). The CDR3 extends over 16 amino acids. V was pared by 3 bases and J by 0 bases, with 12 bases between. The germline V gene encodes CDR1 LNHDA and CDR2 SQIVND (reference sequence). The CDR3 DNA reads TGTGCCAGTAGTATTTTCGGGACAAATAGCAATCAGCCCCAGCATTTT. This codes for CASSIFGTNSNQPQHF.

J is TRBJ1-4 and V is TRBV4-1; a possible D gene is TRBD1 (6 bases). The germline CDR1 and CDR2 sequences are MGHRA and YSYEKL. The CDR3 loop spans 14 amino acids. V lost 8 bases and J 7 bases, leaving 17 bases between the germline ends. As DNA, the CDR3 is TGCGCCAGCCGCACGGACAGCCAAAGTGAAAAACTGTTTTTT. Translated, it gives CASRTDSQSEKLFF.

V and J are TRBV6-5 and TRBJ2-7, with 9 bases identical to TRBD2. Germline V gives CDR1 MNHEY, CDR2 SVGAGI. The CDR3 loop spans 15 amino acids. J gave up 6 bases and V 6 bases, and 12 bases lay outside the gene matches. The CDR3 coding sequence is TGTGCCAGCAGCCCCGGGGCGGGGGGGGCGGCCGAGCAGTACTTC. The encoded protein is CASSPGAGGAAEQYF.

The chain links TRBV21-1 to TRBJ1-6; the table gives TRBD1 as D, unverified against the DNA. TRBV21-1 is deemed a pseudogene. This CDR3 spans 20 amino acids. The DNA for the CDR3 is TGTGCCAGCAGCCCGGAATCCGGGACAGGGGACAGCTCCTATAATTCACCCCTCCACTTT. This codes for CASSPESGTGDSSYNSPLHF.

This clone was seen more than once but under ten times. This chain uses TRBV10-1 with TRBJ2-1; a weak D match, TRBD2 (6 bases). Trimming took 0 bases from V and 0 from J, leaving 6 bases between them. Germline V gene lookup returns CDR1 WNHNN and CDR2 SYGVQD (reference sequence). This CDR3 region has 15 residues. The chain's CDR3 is CASSESTSSYNEQFF. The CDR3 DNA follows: TGCGCCAGCAGTGAGTCGACTAGCTCCTACAATGAGCAGTTCTTC.

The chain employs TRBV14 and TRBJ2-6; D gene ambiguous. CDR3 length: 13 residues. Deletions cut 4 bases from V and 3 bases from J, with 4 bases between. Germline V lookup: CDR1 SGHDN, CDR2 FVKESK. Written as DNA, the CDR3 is TGTGCCAGCAGCCTAATTGGGGCCAACGTCCTGACTTTC. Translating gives CASSLIGANVLTF.

CDR3 sequence: CATSLRQGPDTQYF. CDR3 coding DNA: TGTGCCACCAGCCTTCGACAGGGCCCAGATACGCAGTATTTT. The chain combines TRBV15 with TRBJ2-3; 7 bases line up with TRBD1. The CDR3 length is 14 residues. V shed 5 bases and J 4 bases; nucleotides not matched to a gene: 6. Looked up from germline, CDR1 is LNHNV and CDR2 is YYDKDF (reference sequence).

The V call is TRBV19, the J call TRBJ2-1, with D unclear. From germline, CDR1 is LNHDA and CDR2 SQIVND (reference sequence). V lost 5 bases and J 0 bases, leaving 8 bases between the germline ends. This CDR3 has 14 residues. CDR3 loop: CASSPFSSYNEQFF. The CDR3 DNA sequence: TGTGCCAGTAGTCCCTTTAGCTCCTACAATGAGCAGTTCTTC. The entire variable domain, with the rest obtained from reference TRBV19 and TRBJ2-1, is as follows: DGGITQSPKYLFRKEGQNVTLSCEQNLNHDAMYWYRQDPGQGLRLIYYSQIVNDFQKGDIAEGYSVSREKKESFPLTVTSAQKNPTAFYLCASSPFSSYNEQFFGPGTRLTVL.

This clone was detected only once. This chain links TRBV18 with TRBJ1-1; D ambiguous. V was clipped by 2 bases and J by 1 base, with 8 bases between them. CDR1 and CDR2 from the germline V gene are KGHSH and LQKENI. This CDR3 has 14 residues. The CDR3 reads CASSPISTNTEAFF. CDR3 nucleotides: TGTGCCAGCTCACCAATCTCTACGAACACTGAAGCTTTCTTT.

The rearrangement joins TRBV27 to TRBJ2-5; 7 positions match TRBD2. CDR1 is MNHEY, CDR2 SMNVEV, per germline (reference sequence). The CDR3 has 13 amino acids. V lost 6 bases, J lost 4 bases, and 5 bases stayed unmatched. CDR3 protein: CASRTGGRETQYF. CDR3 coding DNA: TGTGCCAGCAGAACGGGGGGACGAGAGACCCAGTACTTC.

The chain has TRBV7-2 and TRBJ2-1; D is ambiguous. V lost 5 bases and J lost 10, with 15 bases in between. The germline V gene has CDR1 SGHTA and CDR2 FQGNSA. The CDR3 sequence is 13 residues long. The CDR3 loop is CASSPNVRSEQFF. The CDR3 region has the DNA TGTGCCAGCAGCCCAAACGTCAGGTCGGAGCAGTTCTTC. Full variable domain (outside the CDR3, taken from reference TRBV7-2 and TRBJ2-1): GAGVSQSPSNKVTEKGKDVELRCDPISGHTALYWYRQSLGQGLEFLIYFQGNSAPDKSGLPSDRFSAERTGGSVSTLTIQRTQQEDSAVYLCASSPNVRSEQFFGPGTRLTVL.

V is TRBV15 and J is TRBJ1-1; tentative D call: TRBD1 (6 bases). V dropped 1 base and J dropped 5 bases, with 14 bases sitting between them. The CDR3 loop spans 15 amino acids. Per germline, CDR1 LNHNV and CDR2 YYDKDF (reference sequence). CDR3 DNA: TGTGCCACCAGCAGAGGTTCCGGGGGGCTTACTGAAGCTTTCTTT. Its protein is CATSRGSGGLTEAFF.

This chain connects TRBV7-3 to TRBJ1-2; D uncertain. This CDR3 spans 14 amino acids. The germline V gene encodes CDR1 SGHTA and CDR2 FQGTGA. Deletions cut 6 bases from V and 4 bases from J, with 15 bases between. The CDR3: CASSPLSRGYGYTF. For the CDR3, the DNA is TGTGCCAGCAGTCCACTAAGTCGGGGCTATGGCTACACCTTC.

CDR3 in amino acids: CASSLGSVGGFQETQYF. CDR3 in DNA: TGTGCCAGCAGCTTAGGTTCGGTCGGGGGGTTCCAAGAGACCCAGTACTTC. The chain recombines TRBV11-2 with TRBJ2-5; TRBD2 matches at 7 bases. The V gene end was trimmed by 1 base and the J gene end by 1 base; junction bases not matched to a gene: 9. Germline values: CDR1 SGHAT, CDR2 FQNNGV. This CDR3 contains 17 residues.

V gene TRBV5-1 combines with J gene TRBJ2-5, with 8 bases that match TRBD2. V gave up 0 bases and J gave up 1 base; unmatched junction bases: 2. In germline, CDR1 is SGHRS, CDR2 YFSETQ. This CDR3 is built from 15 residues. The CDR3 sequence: CASSLGGGIQETQYF. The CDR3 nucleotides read TGCGCCAGCAGCTTGGGCGGGGGGATCCAAGAGACCCAGTACTTC.

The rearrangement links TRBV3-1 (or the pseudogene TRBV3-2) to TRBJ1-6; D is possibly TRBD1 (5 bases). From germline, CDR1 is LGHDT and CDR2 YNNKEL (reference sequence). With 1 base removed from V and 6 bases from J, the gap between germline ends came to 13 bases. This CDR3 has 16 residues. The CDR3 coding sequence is TGTGCCAGCAGCCAAGTTGGGGGGACGAGTAATTCACCCCTCCACTTT. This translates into CASSQVGGTSNSPLHF.

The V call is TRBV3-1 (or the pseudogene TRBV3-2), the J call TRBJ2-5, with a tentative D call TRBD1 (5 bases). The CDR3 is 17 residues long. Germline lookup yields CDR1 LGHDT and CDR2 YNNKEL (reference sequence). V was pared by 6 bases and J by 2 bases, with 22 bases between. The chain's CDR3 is CASSPRSRGRKQETQYF. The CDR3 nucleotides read TGTGCCAGCAGTCCTAGAAGTAGGGGCAGGAAACAAGAGACCCAGTACTTC.

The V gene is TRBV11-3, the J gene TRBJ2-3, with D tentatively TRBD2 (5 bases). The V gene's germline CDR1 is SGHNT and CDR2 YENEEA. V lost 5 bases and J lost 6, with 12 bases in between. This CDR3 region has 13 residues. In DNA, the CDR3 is TGTGCCAGCAGCCCGGGATTCGGGGATACGCAGTATTTT. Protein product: CASSPGFGDTQYF.